This T cell receptor beta chain was sequenced for a study of regulatory T cells in long-lasting Graves disease. In its sample, this clonotype was seen many times. V shed 2 bases and J 1 base; nucleotides not matched to a gene: 4. Germline loops: CDR1 MNHEY, CDR2 SVGAGI. The CDR3 length is 15 residues. The time point is: newly diagnosed GD, antithyroid drugs for less than 3 months. Making the TCR library involved RNA that had been extracted from PBMCs. Sequencing libraries for TCR beta were prepared with iRepertoire HTBI primers and Arm-PCR of CDR3 regions. TCRdb reprocessed the multiplex PCR reads with MiXCR, giving one entry per CDR3 protein. Of roughly 400,000 distinct CDR3 sequences listed, 14% to 15% are singletons. These same records also appear under a second study, on T cells in Graves' hyperthyroidism and ophthalmopathy. In that study: TCR CDR3 regions were first amplified by RT-PCR with HTBI primers.

The input for sequencing was peripheral blood mononuclear cells (PBMCs), taken at new diagnosis, from a patient treated with antithyroid drugs. The sequence was collected from a woman aged 40 to 50 with Graves disease. This chain connects TRBV6-5 to TRBJ2-7; 8 nucleotides align to TRBD2. The CDR3 DNA sequence: TGTGCCAGCAGTTACCGGGGGACTAGTTCCTACGAGCAGTACTTC. The encoded protein is CASSYRGTSSYEQYF.